These 2 T cell receptor beta chains came from one sample sequenced in a study of CD8+CD57+ T cells in acquired aplastic anemia. Selection for sequencing was limited to patients who had shown CD8+CD57+ cell expansion by flow cytometry. It was genomic DNA that served as the template for profiling TCR beta VDJ and CDR3. TCRdb redid the calling of the reads with MiXCR, one entry per CDR3 protein. The sample records approximately 260,000 distinct CDR3 sequences, 82% being singletons. Material for sequencing was sorted CD4+, CD8+, or CD8+CD57+ T cells (not recorded which) from PBMCs. The source is a human donor with aplastic anemia.

V usage is TRBV20-1 and J usage is TRBJ1-4; D is possibly TRBD1 (6 bases). V was pared by 2 bases and J by 3 bases, with 22 bases between. Germline CDR1 DFQATT, CDR2 SNEGSKA (reference sequence). This CDR3 is built from 18 residues. As DNA, the CDR3 is TGCAGTGCTAGAACAGGGCGGAACACCGGGGAGTCTAATGAAAAACTGTTTTTT. Protein product: CSARTGRNTGESNEKLFF.

This clonotype was seen many times. The V call is TRBV6-5, the J call TRBJ2-3; 9 positions match TRBD2. CDR1 and CDR2 from the germline V gene are MNHEY and SVGAGI. V lost 7 bases, J lost 6 bases, and 11 bases stayed unmatched. The CDR3 covers 15 residues. The CDR3 sequence: CASTLGGGAWDTQYF. The CDR3 DNA follows: TGTGCCAGCACCTTAGGCGGGGGGGCGTGGGATACGCAGTATTTT.